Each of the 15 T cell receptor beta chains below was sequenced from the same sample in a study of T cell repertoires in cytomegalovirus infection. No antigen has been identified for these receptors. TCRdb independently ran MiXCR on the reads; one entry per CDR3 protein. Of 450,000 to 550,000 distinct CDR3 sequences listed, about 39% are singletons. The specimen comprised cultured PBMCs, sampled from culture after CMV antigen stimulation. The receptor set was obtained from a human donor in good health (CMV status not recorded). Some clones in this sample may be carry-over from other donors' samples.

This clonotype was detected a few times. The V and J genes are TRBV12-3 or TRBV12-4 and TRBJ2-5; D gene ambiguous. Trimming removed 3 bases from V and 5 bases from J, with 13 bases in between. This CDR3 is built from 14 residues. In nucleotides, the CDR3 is TGTGCCAGCAGTTTGATAGGCAGAGAGGAGACCCAGTACTTC. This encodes CASSLIGREETQYF.

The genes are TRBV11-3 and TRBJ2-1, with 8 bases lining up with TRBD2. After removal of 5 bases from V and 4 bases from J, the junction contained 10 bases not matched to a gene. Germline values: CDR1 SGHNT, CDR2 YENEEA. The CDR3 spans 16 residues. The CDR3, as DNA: TGTGCCAGCAGCCAATTAGGCGGGGGGACATACAATGAGCAGTTCTTC. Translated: CASSQLGGGTYNEQFF.

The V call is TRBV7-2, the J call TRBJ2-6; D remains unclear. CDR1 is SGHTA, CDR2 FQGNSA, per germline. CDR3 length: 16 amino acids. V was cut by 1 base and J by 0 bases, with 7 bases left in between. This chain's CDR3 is CASSLGHISGANVLTF. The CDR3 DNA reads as TGTGCCAGCAGCTTAGGTCATATCTCTGGGGCCAACGTCCTGACTTTC.

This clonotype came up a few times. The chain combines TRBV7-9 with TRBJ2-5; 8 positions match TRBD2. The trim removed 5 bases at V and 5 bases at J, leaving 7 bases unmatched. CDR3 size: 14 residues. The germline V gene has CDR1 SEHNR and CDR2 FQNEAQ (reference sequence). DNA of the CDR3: TGTGCCAGCAGCCCCGGGACTAGTCTGGAGACCCAGTACTTC. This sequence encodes CASSPGTSLETQYF.

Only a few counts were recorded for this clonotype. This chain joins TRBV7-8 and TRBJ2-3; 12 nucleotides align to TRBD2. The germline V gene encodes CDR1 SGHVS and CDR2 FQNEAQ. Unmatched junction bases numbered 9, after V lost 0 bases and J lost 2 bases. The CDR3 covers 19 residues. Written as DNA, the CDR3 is TGTGCCAGCAGCTTAGCGCTGGGGCTAGCGGGGGGGTACACAGATACGCAGTATTTT. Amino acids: CASSLALGLAGGYTDTQYF.

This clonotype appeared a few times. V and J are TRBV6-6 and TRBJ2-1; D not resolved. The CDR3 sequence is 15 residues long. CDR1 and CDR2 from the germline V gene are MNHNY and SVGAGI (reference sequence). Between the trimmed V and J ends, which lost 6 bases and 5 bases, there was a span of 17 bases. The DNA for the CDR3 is TGTGCCAGCAGCCCTACCCCGGTAGCCCACAATGAGCAGTTCTTC. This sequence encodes CASSPTPVAHNEQFF.

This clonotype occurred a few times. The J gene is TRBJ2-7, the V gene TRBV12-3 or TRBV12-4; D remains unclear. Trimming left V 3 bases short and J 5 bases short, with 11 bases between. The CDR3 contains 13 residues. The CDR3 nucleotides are TGTGCCAGCAGTTTGCTGGACGGCGACGAGCAGTACTTC. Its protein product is CASSLLDGDEQYF.

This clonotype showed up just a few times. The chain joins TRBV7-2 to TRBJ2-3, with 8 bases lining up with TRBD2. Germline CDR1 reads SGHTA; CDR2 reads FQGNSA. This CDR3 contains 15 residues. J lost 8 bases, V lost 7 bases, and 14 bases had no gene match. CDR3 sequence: CASTGGGQAGGTQYF. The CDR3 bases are TGTGCCAGCACCGGCGGGGGCCAGGCGGGGGGTACGCAGTATTTT.

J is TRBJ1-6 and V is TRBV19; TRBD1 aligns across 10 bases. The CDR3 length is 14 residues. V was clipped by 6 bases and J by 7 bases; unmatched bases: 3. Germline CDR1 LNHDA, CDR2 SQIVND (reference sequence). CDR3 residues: CASRTGGANSPLHF. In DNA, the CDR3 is TGTGCCAGTAGGACAGGGGGCGCGAATTCACCCCTCCACTTT.

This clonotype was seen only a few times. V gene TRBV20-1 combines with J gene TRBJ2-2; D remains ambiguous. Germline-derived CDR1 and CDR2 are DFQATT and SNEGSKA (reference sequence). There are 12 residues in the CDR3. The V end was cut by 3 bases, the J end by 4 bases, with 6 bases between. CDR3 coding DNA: TGCAGTGCTAGGGGTGCCACCGGGGAGCTGTTTTTT. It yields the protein CSARGATGELFF.

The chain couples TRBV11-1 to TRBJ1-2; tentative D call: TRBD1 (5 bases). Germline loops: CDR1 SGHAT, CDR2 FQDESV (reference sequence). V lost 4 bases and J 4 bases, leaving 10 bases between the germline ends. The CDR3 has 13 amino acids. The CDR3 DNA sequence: TGTGCCAGCAGCTCGGCAGGGAGCTATGGCTACACCTTC. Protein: CASSSAGSYGYTF.

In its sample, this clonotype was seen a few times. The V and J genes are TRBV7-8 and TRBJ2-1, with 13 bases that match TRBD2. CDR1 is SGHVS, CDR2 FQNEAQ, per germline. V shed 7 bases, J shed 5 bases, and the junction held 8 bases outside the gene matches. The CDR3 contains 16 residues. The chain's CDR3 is CASTGTSGIADNEQFF. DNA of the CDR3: TGTGCCAGCACCGGGACTAGCGGGATAGCTGACAATGAGCAGTTCTTC.

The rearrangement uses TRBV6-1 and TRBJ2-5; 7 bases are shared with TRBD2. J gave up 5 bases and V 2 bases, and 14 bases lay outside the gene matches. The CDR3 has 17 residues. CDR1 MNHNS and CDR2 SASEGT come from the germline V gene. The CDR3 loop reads CASSELAGATPWETQYF. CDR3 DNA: TGTGCCAGCAGTGAACTTGCGGGAGCTACCCCCTGGGAGACCCAGTACTTC.

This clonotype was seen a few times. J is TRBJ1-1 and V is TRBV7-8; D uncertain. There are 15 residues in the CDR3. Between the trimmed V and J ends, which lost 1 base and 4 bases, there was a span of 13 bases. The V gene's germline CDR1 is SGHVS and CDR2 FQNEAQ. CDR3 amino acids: CASSLGLGVSTEAFF. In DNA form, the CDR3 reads TGTGCCAGCAGCTTAGGGCTCGGGGTCAGCACTGAAGCTTTCTTT.

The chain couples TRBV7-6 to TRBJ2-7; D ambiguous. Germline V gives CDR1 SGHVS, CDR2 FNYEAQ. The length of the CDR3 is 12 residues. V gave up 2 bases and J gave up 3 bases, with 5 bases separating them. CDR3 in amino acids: CASSLCRYEQYF. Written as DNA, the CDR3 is TGTGCCAGCAGCTTATGTCGCTACGAGCAGTACTTC.